Listed here are 11 T cell receptor beta chains from one sample, sequenced in a study of CD8 T cells in Susac syndrome. It was with random hexamers that roughly 0.45 to 1 ug RNA was reverse transcribed. A single record per CDR3 protein comes from TCRdb applying MiXCR to the immunoSEQ multiplex PCR reads. The sample has about 130,000 distinct CDR3 sequences, around nine tenths seen once. Material for sequencing was CD8+ T cells from PBMCs. The receptors stem from a human donor with multiple sclerosis.

The chain recombines TRBV20-1 with TRBJ2-7; TRBD2 aligns across 8 bases. Germline assignment: CDR1 DFQATT and CDR2 SNEGSKA (reference sequence). V lost 3 bases to trimming and J lost 3 bases; unmatched junction nucleotides: 13. This CDR3 spans 16 amino acids. The CDR3 DNA reads TGCAGTGCTAGTGAGCTAGCGGGCCTTGGGGTCTACGAGCAGTACTTC. Its translation: CSASELAGLGVYEQYF.

V and J are TRBV6-4 and TRBJ2-3; 11 nucleotides match TRBD2. CDR3 length: 16 residues. Germline CDR1 MRHNA, CDR2 SNTAGT. Trimming took 3 bases from V and 6 from J; bases not matched to a gene: 8. CDR3 DNA: TGTGCCAGCAGTGAAACTACTAGCGGGAGACCGGATACGCAGTATTTT. Translated: CASSETTSGRPDTQYF.

The V and J genes are TRBV12-3 or TRBV12-4 and TRBJ2-5; D call uncertain. This CDR3 is built from 15 residues. Trimming left V 5 bases short and J 3 bases short, with 16 bases between. CDR3: CASSQLAGPKETQYF. DNA of the CDR3: TGTGCCAGCAGTCAATTAGCCGGACCGAAAGAGACCCAGTACTTC.

Note on this clonotype: The germline gene is not matched at one end of the junction; a read error may be the cause. The chain carries TRBV27 and TRBJ2-7; 9 bases match TRBD2. In germline, CDR1 is MNHEY, CDR2 SMNVEV (reference sequence). The CDR3 is 16 residues long. The CDR3 is CASSFASGEVVYEQYF. The CDR3 DNA follows: TGTGCGAGCAGTTTCGCTAGCGGGGAGGTTGTCTACGAGCAGTACTTC.

The chain has TRBV13 and TRBJ1-1; 7 nucleotides line up with TRBD1. The CDR3 contains 14 residues. With 8 bases clipped from V and 4 bases from J, the junction kept 10 bases outside the gene matches. The germline V gene encodes CDR1 PRHDT and CDR2 FYEKMQ (reference sequence). CDR3 amino acids: CASLRPTGVTEAFF. In DNA, the CDR3 is TGTGCCAGCCTCCGGCCCACAGGGGTCACTGAAGCTTTCTTT.

The chain joins TRBV10-3 to TRBJ2-4; D possibly corresponds to TRBD2 (6 bases). Per germline, CDR1 ENHRY and CDR2 SYGVKD. V was trimmed by 4 bases and J by 0 bases, leaving 13 bases between them. The CDR3 totals 16 residues. CDR3 nucleotides: TGTGCCATCAGTGGAGTAGCGGATAAAGCCAAAAACATTCAGTACTTC. Amino acid sequence: CAISGVADKAKNIQYF.

V gene TRBV19 combines with J gene TRBJ1-1; no firm D call. Trimming pared 6 bases from V and 0 bases from J, leaving 8 bases between. This CDR3 spans 13 amino acids. Germline V gives CDR1 LNHDA, CDR2 SQIVND (reference sequence). Written as DNA, the CDR3 is TGTGCCAGTAGGAGCCTCATGAACACTGAAGCTTTCTTT. Translation gives CASRSLMNTEAFF.

V and J are TRBV27 and TRBJ2-6; D gene ambiguous. V shed 7 bases and J shed 0 bases, with 4 bases lying between them. The CDR3 loop spans 13 amino acids. Germline lookup yields CDR1 MNHEY and CDR2 SMNVEV (reference sequence). The DNA of the CDR3 is TGTGCCAGCACCCCCTCTGGGGCCAACGTCCTGACTTTC. This gives the protein CASTPSGANVLTF.

The chain couples TRBV11-2 to TRBJ1-1; no firm D call. Trimming stripped 1 base from V and 4 bases from J, with 7 bases between. The germline V gene has CDR1 SGHAT and CDR2 FQNNGV. The CDR3 is made up of 13 amino acids. CDR3: CASSLGSSTEAFF. The CDR3 nucleotides read TGTGCCAGCAGCTTAGGTTCGAGCACTGAAGCTTTCTTT.

This chain uses TRBV28 with TRBJ2-3; unclear D gene. This CDR3 is built from 13 residues. Germline V gene data show CDR1 as MDHEN and CDR2 as SYDVKM. V was cut by 5 bases and J by 6 bases, with 12 bases left in between. CDR3 bases: TGTGCCAGCAGTGGGATTGCGGCGGATACGCAGTATTTT. It specifies CASSGIAADTQYF.

V is TRBV15 and J is TRBJ1-5; a possible D gene is TRBD1 (6 bases). V shed 0 bases and J shed 6 bases, with 18 bases lying between them. The CDR3 is 17 amino acids. Germline CDR1 is LNHNV and CDR2 is YYDKDF (reference sequence). The CDR3 bases are TGTGCCACCAGCAGAGATTGGGGGGCGGAGACCTTTCAGCCCCAGCATTTT. Protein: CATSRDWGAETFQPQHF.